This T cell receptor (beta chain) was sequenced for a study of response to subunit inactivated influenza vaccine. CDR1 SGHVS and CDR2 FNYEAQ come from the germline V gene. This CDR3 region has 15 residues. Overall study findings and caveats: The authors suggested that few new T cells are recruited per seasonal influenza vaccination.

TCRdb reanalysed the RT-PCR reads using MiXCR and keeps one entry per CDR3 protein. The sample contains roughly 630,000 distinct CDR3 sequences, 14% of which appear only once. This clonotype occurred a few times. Its cognate antigen is unknown. A junction boundary mismatches the germline segment, possibly from a read error. This receptor was taken from a man in his fifties or sixties who received an inactivated influenza vaccine. The material sequenced was PBMCs from blood, taken less than 15 days before vaccination. The rearrangement joins TRBV7-6 to TRBJ2-4; 7 nucleotides line up with TRBD1. The chain's CDR3 is CASSLATGTKTIQYF. The DNA for the CDR3 is TGTGCCAGCAGCTTAGCGACAGGGACGAAAACCATTCAGTACTTC.